These 12 T cell receptor beta chains were sequenced from one sample in a study of CDR3 diversity in severe acne. Using its own MiXCR run on the PCR reads, TCRdb lists one record per CDR3 protein. The sample yields roughly 81,000 distinct CDR3 sequences, over 45% seen once. Sequenced input: blood. Every receptor here comes from a male donor in good health, serving as a control.

The CDR3 region is CASSRYNSPLHF. The CDR3 DNA is TGTGCCAGCAGCCGTTATAATTCACCCCTCCACTTT. The chain employs TRBV6-5 and TRBJ1-6; unclear D gene. Between the trimmed V and J ends, which lost 6 bases and 4 bases, there was a span of 4 bases. In germline, CDR1 is MNHEY, CDR2 SVGAGI. The length of the CDR3 is 12 residues.

This clonotype was recorded many times. The gene calls are TRBV12-3 or TRBV12-4 and TRBJ1-3, with a possible D match to TRBD1 (5 bases). Trimming cost V 10 bases and J 2 bases, with 12 bases left between them. The CDR3 is 13 amino acids. CDR3 DNA: TGTGCCACAGGGTCCAGTACTGGAAACACCATATATTTT. As protein: CATGSSTGNTIYF.

This chain connects TRBV29-1 to TRBJ1-1, with D perhaps TRBD1 (5 bases). There are 14 residues in the CDR3. Trimming stripped 7 bases from V and 4 bases from J, with 19 bases between. The V gene's germline CDR1 is SQVTM and CDR2 ANQGSEA. This CDR3 reads CSGRKGTRPTEAFF. The CDR3 nucleotides are TGCAGCGGTAGGAAGGGGACGCGACCCACTGAAGCTTTCTTT.

The CDR3 spells CASSLARWQGYNEQFF. The CDR3 coding sequence is TGTGCCAGCAGCTTGGCCAGGTGGCAGGGGTACAATGAGCAGTTCTTC. The J gene is TRBJ2-1, the V gene TRBV5-4, with D possibly matching TRBD1 (6 bases). CDR3 length: 16 amino acids. V was cut by 0 bases and J by 4 bases, with 14 bases left in between. CDR1 is SGHNT and CDR2 is YYREEE in the germline V gene (reference sequence).

This clonotype is classed as medium-sized. The chain recombines TRBV24-1 with TRBJ2-2; 10 nucleotides line up with TRBD1. V lost 0 bases to trimming and J lost 3 bases; unmatched junction nucleotides: 0. This CDR3 has 16 residues. The germline V gene has CDR1 KGHDR and CDR2 SFDVKD. The CDR3 region is CATSDLGQGDTGELFF. The CDR3 DNA reads TGTGCCACCAGTGATTTGGGACAGGGGGACACCGGGGAGCTGTTTTTT.

This clonotype was recorded a few times. This chain uses TRBV10-2 with TRBJ1-1; the D is unclear. CDR1 is WSHSY, CDR2 SAAADI, per germline. The CDR3 sequence is 17 residues long. Trimming shortened V by 2 bases and J by 5 bases, and 21 bases separated the two germline ends. The CDR3 spells CASSEDMEFTSMTEAFF. CDR3 coding DNA: TGCGCCAGCAGTGAGGACATGGAATTCACCTCGATGACTGAAGCTTTCTTT.

This sequence joins TRBV5-1 and TRBJ2-7; the D gene could be TRBD1 or TRBD2 (5 bases each). V dropped 4 bases and J dropped 7 bases, with 9 bases sitting between them. The germline V gene encodes CDR1 SGHRS and CDR2 YFSETQ. The CDR3 consists of 11 residues. The CDR3 bases are TGCGCCAGCAGCGGGGGTTGGGAGCAGTACTTC. Translation: CASSGGWEQYF.

The chain carries TRBV6-5 and TRBJ1-1, with 9 bases identical to TRBD1. V dropped 2 bases and J dropped 11; count of bases not matched to a gene: 9. This CDR3 has 14 amino acids. The germline V gene encodes CDR1 MNHEY and CDR2 SVGAGI. The CDR3 nucleotides are TGTGCCAGCAGTTACGCTGGGACAGGGTTGGGGGCTTTCTTT. Encoded protein: CASSYAGTGLGAFF.

This clonotype appeared a few times. J is TRBJ1-5 and V is TRBV20-1; 7 bases match TRBD1. The V gene's germline CDR1 is DFQATT and CDR2 SNEGSKA (reference sequence). Trimming took 5 bases from V and 7 from J; bases not matched to a gene: 5. This CDR3 has 12 amino acids. The CDR3: CSAQGGKQPQHF. CDR3 sequence (DNA): TGCAGTGCTCAGGGGGGAAAGCAGCCCCAGCATTTT.

The table lists this clonotype with a count of one. This clone may be a read error of a much larger clone one base away. The chain is built from TRBV9 and TRBJ1-4, with a possible D match to TRBD1 (5 bases). This CDR3 is built from 14 residues. CDR1 and CDR2 from the germline V gene are SGDLS and YYNGEE. CDR3 DNA: TGTGCCAGCAGCGAGGGGCCAACTAATAAAAAACTGTTTTTT. This sequence encodes CASSEGPTNKKLFF.

This chain connects TRBV6-1 to TRBJ2-7, with D perhaps matching TRBD1 or TRBD2 (5 bases each). The ends were cut back, 1 base at V and 0 bases at J, with 10 bases in the middle. The CDR3 has 15 amino acids. Germline loops: CDR1 MNHNS, CDR2 SASEGT. CDR3 in DNA: TGTGCCAGCAGTGAAGGTGGGACCGCCTCCTACGAGCAGTACTTC. Translated: CASSEGGTASYEQYF.

This clonotype qualifies as medium-sized. This chain uses TRBV20-1 with TRBJ2-1, with D possibly TRBD1 on 5 matching bases. CDR1 DFQATT and CDR2 SNEGSKA come from the germline V gene (reference sequence). The CDR3 sequence is 14 residues long. Trimming took 2 bases from V and 7 from J, leaving 15 bases between them. CDR3 residues: CSARTAWKGNEQFF. The CDR3 DNA reads TGCAGTGCTAGAACAGCTTGGAAGGGGAATGAGCAGTTCTTC.